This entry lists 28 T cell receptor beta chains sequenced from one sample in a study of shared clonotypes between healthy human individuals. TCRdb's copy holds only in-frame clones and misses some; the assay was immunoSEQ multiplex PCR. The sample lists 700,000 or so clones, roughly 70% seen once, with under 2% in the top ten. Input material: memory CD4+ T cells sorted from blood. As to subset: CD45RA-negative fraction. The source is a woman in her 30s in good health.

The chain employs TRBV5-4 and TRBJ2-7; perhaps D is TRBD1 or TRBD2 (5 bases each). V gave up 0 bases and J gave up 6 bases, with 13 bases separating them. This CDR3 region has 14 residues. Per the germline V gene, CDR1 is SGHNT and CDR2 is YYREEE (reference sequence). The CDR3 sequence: CASSLEAGTREQYF. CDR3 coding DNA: TGTGCCAGCAGCTTGGAGGCAGGGACCCGCGAGCAGTACTTC.

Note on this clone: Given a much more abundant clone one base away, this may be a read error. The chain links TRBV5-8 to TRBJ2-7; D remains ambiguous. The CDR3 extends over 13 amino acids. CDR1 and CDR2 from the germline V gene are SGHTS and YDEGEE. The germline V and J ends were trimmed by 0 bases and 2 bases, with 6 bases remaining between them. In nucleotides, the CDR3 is TGTGCCAGCAGCTTGGATCAGGCCTACGAGCAGTACTTC. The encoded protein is CASSLDQAYEQYF.

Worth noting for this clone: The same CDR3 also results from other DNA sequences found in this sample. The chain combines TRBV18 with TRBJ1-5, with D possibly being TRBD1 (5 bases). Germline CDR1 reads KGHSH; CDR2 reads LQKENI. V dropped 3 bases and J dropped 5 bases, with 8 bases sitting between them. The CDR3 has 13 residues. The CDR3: CASSPDRDQPQHF. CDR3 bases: TGTGCCAGCTCACCCGACAGAGATCAGCCCCAGCATTTT.

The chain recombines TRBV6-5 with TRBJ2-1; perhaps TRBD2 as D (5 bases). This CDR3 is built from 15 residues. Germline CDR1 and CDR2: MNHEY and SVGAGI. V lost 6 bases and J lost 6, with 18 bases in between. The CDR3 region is CASRLRREGLNEQFF. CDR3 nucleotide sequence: TGTGCCAGCAGGCTCCGCAGAGAGGGCCTCAATGAGCAGTTCTTC.

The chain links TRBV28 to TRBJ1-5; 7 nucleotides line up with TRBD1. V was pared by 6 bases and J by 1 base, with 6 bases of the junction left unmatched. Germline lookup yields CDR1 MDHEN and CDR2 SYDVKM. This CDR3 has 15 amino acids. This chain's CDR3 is CASRTTGKSNQPQHF. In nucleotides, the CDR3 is TGTGCCAGCAGAACGACAGGGAAGAGCAATCAGCCCCAGCATTTT.

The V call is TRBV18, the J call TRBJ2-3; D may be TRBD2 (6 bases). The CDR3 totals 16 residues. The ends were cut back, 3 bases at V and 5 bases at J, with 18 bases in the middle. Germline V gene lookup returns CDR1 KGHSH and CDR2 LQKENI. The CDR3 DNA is TGTGCCAGCTCACCCCGGGAGTTGAAGGGGAGAGATACGCAGTATTTT. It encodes CASSPRELKGRDTQYF.

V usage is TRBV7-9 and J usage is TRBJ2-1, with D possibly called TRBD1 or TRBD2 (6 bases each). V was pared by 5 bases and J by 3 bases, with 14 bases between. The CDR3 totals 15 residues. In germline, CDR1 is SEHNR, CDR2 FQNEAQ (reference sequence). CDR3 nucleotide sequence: TGTGCCAGCAGCGGAGGGGGAGGAGGCTACAATGAGCAGTTCTTC. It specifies CASSGGGGGYNEQFF.

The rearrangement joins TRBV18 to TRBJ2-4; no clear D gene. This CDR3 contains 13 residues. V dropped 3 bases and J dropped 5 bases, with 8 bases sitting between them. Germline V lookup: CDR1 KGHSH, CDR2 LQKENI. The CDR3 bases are TGTGCCAGCTCACCGCCGCCTCAAAACATTCAGTACTTC. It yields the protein CASSPPPQNIQYF.

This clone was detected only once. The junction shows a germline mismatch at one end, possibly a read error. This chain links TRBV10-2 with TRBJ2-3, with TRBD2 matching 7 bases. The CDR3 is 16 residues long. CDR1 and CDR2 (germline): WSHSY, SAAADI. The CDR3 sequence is CASSEASGASIDTQYF. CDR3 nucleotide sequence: TGCGCCAGCAGTGAGGCTAGCGGAGCGAGCATAGATACGCAGTATTTT.

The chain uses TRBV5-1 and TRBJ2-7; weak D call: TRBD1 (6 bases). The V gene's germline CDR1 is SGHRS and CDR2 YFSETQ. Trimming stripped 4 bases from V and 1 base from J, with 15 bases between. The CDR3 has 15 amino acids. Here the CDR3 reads CASSTRDTRSYEQYF. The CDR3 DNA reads TGCGCCAGCAGCACTCGGGACACCCGTTCCTACGAGCAGTACTTC.

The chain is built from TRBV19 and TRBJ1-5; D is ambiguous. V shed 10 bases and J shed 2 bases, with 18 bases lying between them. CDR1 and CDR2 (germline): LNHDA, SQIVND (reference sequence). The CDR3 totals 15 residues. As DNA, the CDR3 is TGTGCCACCTCCCCCCCCGGGAGGGGCAATCAGCCCCAGCATTTT. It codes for CATSPPGRGNQPQHF.

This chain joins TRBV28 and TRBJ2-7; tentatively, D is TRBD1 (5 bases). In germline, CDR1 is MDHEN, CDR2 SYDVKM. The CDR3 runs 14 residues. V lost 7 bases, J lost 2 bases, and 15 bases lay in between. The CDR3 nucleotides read TGTGCCAGCAAAGGGGTTGGGGCAACCTACGAGCAGTACTTC. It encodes CASKGVGATYEQYF.

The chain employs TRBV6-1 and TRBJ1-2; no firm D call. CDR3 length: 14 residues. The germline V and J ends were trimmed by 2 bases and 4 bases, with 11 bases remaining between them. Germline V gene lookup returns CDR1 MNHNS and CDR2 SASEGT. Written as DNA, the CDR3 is TGTGCCAGCAGTGAAATTGGGGAGGGCTATGGCTACACCTTC. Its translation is CASSEIGEGYGYTF.

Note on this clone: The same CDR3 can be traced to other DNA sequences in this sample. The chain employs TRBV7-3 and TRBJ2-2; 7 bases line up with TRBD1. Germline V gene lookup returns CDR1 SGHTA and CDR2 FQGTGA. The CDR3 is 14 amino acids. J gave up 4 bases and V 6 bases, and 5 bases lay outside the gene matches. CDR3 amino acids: CASSPSGGTGELFF. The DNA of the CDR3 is TGTGCCAGCAGTCCATCAGGGGGCACCGGGGAGCTGTTTTTT.

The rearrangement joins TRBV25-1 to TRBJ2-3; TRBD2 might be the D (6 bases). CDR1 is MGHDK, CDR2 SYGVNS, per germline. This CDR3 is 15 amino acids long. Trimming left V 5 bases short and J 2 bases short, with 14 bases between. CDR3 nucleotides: TGTGCCAGCAGTCGGGCTAGCGCGGTCACAGATACGCAGTATTTT. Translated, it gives CASSRASAVTDTQYF. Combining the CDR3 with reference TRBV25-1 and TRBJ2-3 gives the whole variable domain EADIYQTPRYLVIGTGKKITLECSQTMGHDKMYWYQQDPGMELHLIHYSYGVNSTEKGDLSSESTVSRIRTEHFPLTLESARPSHTSQYLCASSRASAVTDTQYFGPGTRLTVL.

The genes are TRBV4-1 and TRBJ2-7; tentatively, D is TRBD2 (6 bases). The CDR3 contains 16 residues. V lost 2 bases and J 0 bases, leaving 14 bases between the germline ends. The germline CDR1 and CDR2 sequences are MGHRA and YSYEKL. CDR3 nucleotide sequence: TGCGCCAGCAGCCAACCAACTAGCAGGAGCTCCTACGAGCAGTACTTC. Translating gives CASSQPTSRSSYEQYF.

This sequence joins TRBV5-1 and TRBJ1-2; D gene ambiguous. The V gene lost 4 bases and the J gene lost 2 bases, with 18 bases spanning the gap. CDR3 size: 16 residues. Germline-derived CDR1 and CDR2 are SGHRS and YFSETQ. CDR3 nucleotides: TGCGCCAGCAGCCCCGGCCTTGTGGCTGCGAACTATGGCTACACCTTC. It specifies CASSPGLVAANYGYTF.

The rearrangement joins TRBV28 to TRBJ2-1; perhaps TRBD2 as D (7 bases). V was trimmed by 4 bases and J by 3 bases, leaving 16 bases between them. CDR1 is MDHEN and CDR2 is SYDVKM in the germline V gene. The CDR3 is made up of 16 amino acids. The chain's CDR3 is CASSSPWGGRYNEQFF. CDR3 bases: TGTGCCAGCAGTTCACCCTGGGGGGGGCGCTACAATGAGCAGTTCTTC.

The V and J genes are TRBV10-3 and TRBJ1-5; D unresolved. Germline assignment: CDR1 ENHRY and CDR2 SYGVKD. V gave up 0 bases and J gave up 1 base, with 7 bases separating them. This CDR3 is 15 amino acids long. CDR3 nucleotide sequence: TGTGCCATCAGTGAGTCAGGGAGGAGCAATCAGCCCCAGCATTTT. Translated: CAISESGRSNQPQHF.

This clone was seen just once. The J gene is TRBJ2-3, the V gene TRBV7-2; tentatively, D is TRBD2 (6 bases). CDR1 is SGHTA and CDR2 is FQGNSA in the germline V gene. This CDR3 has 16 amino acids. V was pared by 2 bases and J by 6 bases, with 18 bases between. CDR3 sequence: CASSLRLAGLSDTQYF. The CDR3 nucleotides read TGTGCCAGCAGCTTAAGGTTGGCGGGACTTAGCGATACGCAGTATTTT.

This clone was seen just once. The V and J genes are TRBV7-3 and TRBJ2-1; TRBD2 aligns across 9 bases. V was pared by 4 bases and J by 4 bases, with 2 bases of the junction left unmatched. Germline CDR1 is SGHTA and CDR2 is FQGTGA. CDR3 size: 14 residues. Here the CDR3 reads CASSSTSGYNEQFF. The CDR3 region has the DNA TGTGCCAGCAGCTCGACTAGCGGATACAATGAGCAGTTCTTC. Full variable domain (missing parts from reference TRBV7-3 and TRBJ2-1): GAGVSQTPSNKVTEKGKYVELRCDPISGHTALYWYRQSLGQGPEFLIYFQGTGAADDSGLPNDRFFAVRPEGSVSTLKIQRTERGDSAVYLCASSSTSGYNEQFFGPGTRLTVL.

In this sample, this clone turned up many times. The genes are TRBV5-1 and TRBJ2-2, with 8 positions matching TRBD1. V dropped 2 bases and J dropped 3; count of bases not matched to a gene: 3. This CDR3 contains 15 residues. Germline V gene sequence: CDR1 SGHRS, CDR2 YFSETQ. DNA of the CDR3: TGCGCCAGCAGCTTAACGGACAGGGACACCGGGGAGCTGTTTTTT. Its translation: CASSLTDRDTGELFF.

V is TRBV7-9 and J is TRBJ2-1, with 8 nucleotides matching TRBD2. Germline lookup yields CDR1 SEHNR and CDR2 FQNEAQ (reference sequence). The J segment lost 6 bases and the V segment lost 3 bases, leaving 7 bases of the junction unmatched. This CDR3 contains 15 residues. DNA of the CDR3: TGTGCCAGCAGCTTCGAGCGGGAGTGGGTCAATGAGCAGTTCTTC. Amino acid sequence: CASSFEREWVNEQFF.

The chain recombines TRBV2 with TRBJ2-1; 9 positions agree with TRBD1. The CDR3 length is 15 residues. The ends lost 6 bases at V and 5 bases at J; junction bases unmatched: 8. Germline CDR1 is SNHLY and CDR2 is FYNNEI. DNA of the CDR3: TGTGCCAGCAGGAAACGACAGGGGGGGGACAATGAGCAGTTCTTC. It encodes CASRKRQGGDNEQFF.

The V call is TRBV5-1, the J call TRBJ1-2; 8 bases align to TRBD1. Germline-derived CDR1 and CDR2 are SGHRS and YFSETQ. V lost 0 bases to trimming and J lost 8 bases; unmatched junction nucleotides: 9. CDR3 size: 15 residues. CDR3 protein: CASSLGGTGGGGYTF. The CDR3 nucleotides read TGCGCCAGCAGCTTGGGTGGGACAGGAGGCGGAGGCTACACCTTC.

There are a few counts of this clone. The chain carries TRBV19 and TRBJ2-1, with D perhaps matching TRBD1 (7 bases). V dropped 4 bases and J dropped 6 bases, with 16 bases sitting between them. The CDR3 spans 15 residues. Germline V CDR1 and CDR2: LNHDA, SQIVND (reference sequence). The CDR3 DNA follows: TGTGCCAGTAGTACCCCGCAGGGGGGAAGCAATGAGCAGTTCTTC. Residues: CASSTPQGGSNEQFF.

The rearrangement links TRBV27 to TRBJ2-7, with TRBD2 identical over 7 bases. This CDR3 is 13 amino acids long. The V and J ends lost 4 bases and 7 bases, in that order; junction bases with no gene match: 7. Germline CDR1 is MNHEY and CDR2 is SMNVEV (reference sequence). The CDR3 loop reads CASSWAGREEQYF. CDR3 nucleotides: TGTGCCAGCAGTTGGGCAGGGCGGGAGGAGCAGTACTTC.

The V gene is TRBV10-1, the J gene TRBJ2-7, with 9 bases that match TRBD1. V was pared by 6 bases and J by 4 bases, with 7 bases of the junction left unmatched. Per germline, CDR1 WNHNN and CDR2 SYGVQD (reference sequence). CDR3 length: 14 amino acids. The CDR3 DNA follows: TGCGCCAGCAGCCACGGGACAGGGCTGTACGAGCAGTACTTC. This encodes CASSHGTGLYEQYF.